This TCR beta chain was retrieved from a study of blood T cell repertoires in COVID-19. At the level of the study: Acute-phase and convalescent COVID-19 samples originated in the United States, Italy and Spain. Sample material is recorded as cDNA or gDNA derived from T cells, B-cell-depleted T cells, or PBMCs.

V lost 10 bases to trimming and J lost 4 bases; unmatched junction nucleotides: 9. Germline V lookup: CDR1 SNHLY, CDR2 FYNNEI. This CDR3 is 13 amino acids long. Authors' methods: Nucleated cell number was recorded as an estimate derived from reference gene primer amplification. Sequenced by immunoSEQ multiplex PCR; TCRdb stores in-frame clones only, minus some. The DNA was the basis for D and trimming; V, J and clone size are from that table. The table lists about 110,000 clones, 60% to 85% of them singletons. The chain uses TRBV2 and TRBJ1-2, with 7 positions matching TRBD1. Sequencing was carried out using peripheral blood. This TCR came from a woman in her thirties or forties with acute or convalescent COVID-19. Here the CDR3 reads CANRGRDSYGYTF. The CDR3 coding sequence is TGTGCCAATAGGGGGCGTGATAGCTATGGCTACACCTTC.